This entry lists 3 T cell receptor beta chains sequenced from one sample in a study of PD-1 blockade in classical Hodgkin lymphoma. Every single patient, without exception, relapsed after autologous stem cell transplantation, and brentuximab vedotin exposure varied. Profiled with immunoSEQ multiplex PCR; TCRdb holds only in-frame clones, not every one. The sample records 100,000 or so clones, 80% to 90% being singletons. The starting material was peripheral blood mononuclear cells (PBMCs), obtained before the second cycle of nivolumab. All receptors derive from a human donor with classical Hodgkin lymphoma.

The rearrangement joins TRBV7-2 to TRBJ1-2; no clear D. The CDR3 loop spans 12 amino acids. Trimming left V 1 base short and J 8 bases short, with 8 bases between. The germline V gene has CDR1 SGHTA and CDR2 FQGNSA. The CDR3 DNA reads TGTGCCAGCAGCTTAGACAGTCCCGGCTACACCTTC. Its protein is CASSLDSPGYTF.

The CDR3 reads CASSLGPGGETQYF. For the CDR3, the DNA is TGTGCCAGCAGCTTAGGTCCAGGGGGCGAGACCCAGTACTTC. The chain uses TRBV11-2 and TRBJ2-5; 8 nucleotides agree with TRBD1. V trimming: 1 base; J trimming: 5 bases; junction bases outside the gene matches: 3. This CDR3 comprises 14 residues. Per germline, CDR1 SGHAT and CDR2 FQNNGV.

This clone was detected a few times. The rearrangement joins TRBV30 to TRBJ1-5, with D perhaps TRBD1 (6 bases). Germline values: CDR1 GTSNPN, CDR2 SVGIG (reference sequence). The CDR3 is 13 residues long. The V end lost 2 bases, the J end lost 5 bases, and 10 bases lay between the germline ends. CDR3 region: CAWSFTGYQPQHF. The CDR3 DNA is TGTGCCTGGAGTTTCACAGGGTATCAGCCCCAGCATTTT.